This TCR beta chain is from a study of cytomegalovirus exposure and HLA in healthy donors. The CDR3 spans 15 residues. Germline CDR1 is SSHAT and CDR2 is FNYEAQ (reference sequence). Notes on this clone: Mismatch with germline at one junction end may stem from a read error.

Profiling relied on immunoSEQ multiplex PCR, and the TCRdb table lists in-frame clones only, not all of them. The profile shows just under 150,000 clones, approximately 88% of them singletons. The source is a man aged 18 to 35 in good health and CMV-seropositive. The sequencing input was PBMCs. The V call is TRBV7-7, the J call TRBJ2-5; 12 bases are a match to TRBD2. The CDR3 nucleotides read TGTGCTAGCAGCGCCCTAGCGGGGGGGCCTGAGACCCAGTACTTC. Translating gives CASSALAGGPETQYF.